This T cell receptor beta chain is drawn from a study of cytomegalovirus exposure and HLA in healthy donors. Regarding this clone: Antigen unknown.

Study-wide results and limits: In an earlier analysis, in 540 or so donors, most V segments appeared productive either ~87% or ~30% of the time. Under in vitro conditions, a few CMV-associated chains were confirmed as specific for CMV antigens. The study had only CMV serostatus as immune exposure information.

Germline lookup yields CDR1 MNHEY and CDR2 SMNVEV (reference sequence). V lost 8 bases and J 0 bases, leaving 14 bases between the germline ends. The CDR3 runs to 14 residues. The PCR ran on 60 Vbeta and 13 Jbeta primers. Original handling: Later, an analysis found 65 million to 85 million unique TCR beta chains, and approximately 10 million of these were shared. Measured with immunoSEQ multiplex PCR; TCRdb has only the in-frame clones, and not every one. The V and J calls and clone size are taken from that table; D and trimming were inferred from the DNA. The sample yields approximately 140,000 clones, 80% seen once.

The sequence derives from a male donor in good health and CMV-seropositive. Material for sequencing was PBMCs. The J gene is TRBJ2-7, the V gene TRBV27; possible D gene TRBD1, 6 bases. In DNA form, the CDR3 reads TGTGCCAGCGGGGGCGGGTATAACTCCTACGAGCAGTACTTC. The encoded protein is CASGGGYNSYEQYF.